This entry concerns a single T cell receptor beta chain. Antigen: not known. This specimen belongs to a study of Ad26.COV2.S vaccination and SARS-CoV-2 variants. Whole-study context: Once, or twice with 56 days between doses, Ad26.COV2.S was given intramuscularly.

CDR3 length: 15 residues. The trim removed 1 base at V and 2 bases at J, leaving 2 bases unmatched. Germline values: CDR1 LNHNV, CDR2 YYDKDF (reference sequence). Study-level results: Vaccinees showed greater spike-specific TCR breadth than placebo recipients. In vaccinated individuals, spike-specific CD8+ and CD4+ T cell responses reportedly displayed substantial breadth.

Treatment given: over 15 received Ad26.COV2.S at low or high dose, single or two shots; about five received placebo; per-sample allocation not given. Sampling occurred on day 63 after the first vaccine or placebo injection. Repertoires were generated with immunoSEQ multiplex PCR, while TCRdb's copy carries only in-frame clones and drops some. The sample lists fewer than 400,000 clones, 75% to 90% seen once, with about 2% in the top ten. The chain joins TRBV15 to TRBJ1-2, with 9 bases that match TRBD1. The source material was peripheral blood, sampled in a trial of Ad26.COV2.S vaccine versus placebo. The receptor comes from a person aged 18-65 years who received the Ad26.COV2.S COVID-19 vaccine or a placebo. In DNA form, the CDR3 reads TGTGCCACCAGCAGAGCACAGGGGGCGAACTATGGCTACACCTTC. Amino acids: CATSRAQGANYGYTF.